One T cell receptor (beta chain) is described in this entry. The CDR3 length is 13 residues. This sample stems from a study of control samples from healthy donors and cancer patients. Measured with immunoSEQ multiplex PCR; TCRdb has only the in-frame clones, and not every one. The profile shows roughly 86,000 clones, 75% to 95% of them singletons. What was sequenced was blood. This chain joins TRBV21-1 and TRBJ2-5; the DNA was not used to check the table's D call, TRBD1. TRBV21-1 is an annotated pseudogene. The clonotype originates from a man younger than 45 in good health. CDR3 loop: CASSSTGEETQYF. As DNA, the CDR3 is TGTGCCAGCAGCAGTACAGGGGAAGAGACCCAGTACTTC.